The TCR beta chain under discussion was sequenced for a study of blood T cell repertoires in COVID-19. Study-level information: Acute-phase and convalescent COVID-19 samples originated in the United States, Italy and Spain. PBMCs, B-cell-depleted T cells, or T cells were the source of the cDNA or gDNA that made up the material.

Trimming removed 6 bases at V and 5 bases at J, with 8 bases between. Germline V gives CDR1 MNHNY, CDR2 SVGAGI (reference sequence). CDR3 length: 12 amino acids. Per the original methods: The assay estimated nucleated cells by amplifying reference gene primers. The assay was immunoSEQ multiplex PCR, and TCRdb's table has in-frame clones only and misses some. That table is the source of V, J and clone size, and D and trimming were worked out from the DNA. The profile shows 200,000 to 300,000 clones, 80% to 90% of them singletons. The chain links TRBV6-6 to TRBJ2-1; D may be TRBD1 (6 bases). This TCR was recovered from a man aged 55 to 70 with acute or convalescent COVID-19. The sequencing input was peripheral blood. This CDR3 reads CASRKGDNEQFF. DNA for the CDR3: TGTGCCAGCAGGAAGGGGGACAATGAGCAGTTCTTC.